This is a list of T cell receptor beta chains from one sample in a study of graft-versus-host responses after intestinal transplantation. TCRdb's table, derived via immunoSEQ multiplex PCR, lists solely in-frame clones and lacks some. Of approximately 90,000 clones in the sample, around 90% were seen once. Their antigens are not known. The sample consisted of unstimulated CD4+ T cells sorted from spleen or lymph node cells, taken before transplant. These receptor sequences come from a human donor who was the organ donor for an intestinal transplant. Each CDR3 is given with its conserved first and last residue. Each record gives: D gene, J gene, V gene, CDR3 DNA, CDR3 protein. The D gene is left open where the match is weak.

D gene: -
J gene: TRBJ1-2
V gene: TRBV10-3
CDR3 DNA: TGTGCCATCCGGACAGAGGGTGGCTACACCTTC
CDR3 protein: CAIRTEGGYTF

D gene: TRBD2
J gene: TRBJ2-3
V gene: TRBV6-6
CDR3 DNA: TGTGCCAGCAGTCCGCTAGCGGGGGGCTGGGGAGATACGCAGTATTTT
CDR3 protein: CASSPLAGGWGDTQYF

D gene: TRBD1
J gene: TRBJ1-4
V gene: TRBV19
CDR3 DNA: TGTGCCAGTAGTATTAGGGGGCGCCGCCTGTTTTTT
CDR3 protein: CASSIRGRRLFF

D gene: -
J gene: TRBJ1-5
V gene: TRBV28
CDR3 DNA: TGTGCCATCCGAACCCCCGCCGTTCTATCCCAGCATTTT
CDR3 protein: CAIRTPAVLSQHF

D gene: -
J gene: TRBJ2-3
V gene: TRBV4-3
CDR3 DNA: TGCGCCAGCAGCCAAGTTAAAGATACGCAGTATTTT
CDR3 protein: CASSQVKDTQYF

D gene: -
J gene: TRBJ2-3
V gene: TRBV6-1
CDR3 DNA: TGTGCCAGCAGTGAAGTCCTACGACACCGTGTCACAGATACGCAGTATTTT
CDR3 protein: CASSEVLRHRVTDTQYF

D gene: TRBD1
J gene: TRBJ1-2
V gene: TRBV27
CDR3 DNA: TGTGCCAGCACCCCCCGGGACAGGCCTTATGGCTACACCTTC
CDR3 protein: CASTPRDRPYGYTF

D gene: -
J gene: TRBJ2-2
V gene: TRBV18
CDR3 DNA: TGTGCCAGCTCACCAAGGGGGATGAACACCGGGGAGCTGTTTTTT
CDR3 protein: CASSPRGMNTGELFF

D gene: TRBD2
J gene: TRBJ2-3
V gene: TRBV7-2
CDR3 DNA: TGTGCCAGCAGCTTATTCATTAGCGGGACCGCTAGCACAGATACGCAGTATTTT
CDR3 protein: CASSLFISGTASTDTQYF

D gene: -
J gene: TRBJ2-3
V gene: TRBV1
CDR3 DNA: TGCACCAGCAGCCAAGATTCCCCGACAGGGGCCCCGGATACGCAGTATTTT
CDR3 protein: CTSSQDSPTGAPDTQYF

D gene: TRBD2
J gene: TRBJ2-5
V gene: TRBV5-1
CDR3 DNA: TGCGCCAGCAGCTTGGCCCCCCAGCGGGAGGTAGAGACCCAGTACTTC
CDR3 protein: CASSLAPQREVETQYF

D gene: -
J gene: TRBJ1-5
V gene: TRBV6-1
CDR3 DNA: TGTGCCAGCAGTGAACAGATGGCCCAGCCCCAGCATTTT
CDR3 protein: CASSEQMAQPQHF

D gene: -
J gene: TRBJ1-5
V gene: TRBV4-1
CDR3 DNA: TGCGCCAGCAGGCATACGGGGGGCTTAGAGCAGCCCCAGCATTTT
CDR3 protein: CASRHTGGLEQPQHF

D gene: -
J gene: TRBJ2-1
V gene: TRBV4-2
CDR3 DNA: TGTGCCAGCAGCCAAGATTGGAGGGGAAGGGATGAGCAGTTCTTC
CDR3 protein: CASSQDWRGRDEQFF